This T cell receptor (beta chain) was captured in a study of graft-versus-host responses after intestinal transplantation. Of note for this clone: Antigen: not known.

The assay was immunoSEQ multiplex PCR, and TCRdb's table has in-frame clones only and misses some. The repertoire holds 40,000 to 55,000 clones, with less than 85% as singletons. This material consisted of unstimulated CD4+ T cells sorted from spleen or lymph node cells, taken before transplant. The sequence came from a human donor who was the organ donor for an intestinal transplant.

CDR3 in DNA: TGTGCCAGTAGTATTTGGACACCCTTAGCCAAAAACATTCAGTACTTC. This codes for CASSIWTPLAKNIQYF. The chain recombines TRBV19 with TRBJ2-4; D possibly corresponds to TRBD1 (5 bases). Germline assignment: CDR1 LNHDA and CDR2 SQIVND (reference sequence). V lost 3 bases to trimming and J lost 0 bases, with 12 bases between them. CDR3 length: 16 amino acids. Full variable domain (missing parts from reference TRBV19 and TRBJ2-4): DGGITQSPKYLFRKEGQNVTLSCEQNLNHDAMYWYRQDPGQGLRLIYYSQIVNDFQKGDIAEGYSVSREKKESFPLTVTSAQKNPTAFYLCASSIWTPLAKNIQYFGAGTRLSVL.